This T cell receptor beta chain is from a study of PD-1 blockade in classical Hodgkin lymphoma (TCRdb year 2020). Turning to the overall study: The study used CyTOF and TCR beta sequencing to define a peripheral blood immune signature of response to PD-1 blockade in classical Hodgkin lymphoma.

This clone came up once. Which antigen it targets is not known. Qualities for individual bases were not recorded, and no much larger clone is one base off. Points the paper makes about the study in general: Baseline TCR diversity was reported to be lower in newly diagnosed patients than in healthy donors and to be lower still in relapsed/refractory patients. Only a single clinical trial cohort was studied, and what caused the repertoire differences, possibly disease activity or prior therapy, remained undefined.

Genomic DNA was extracted with the Qiagen DNeasy kit from unsorted PBMCs and from negatively selected CD4+ and CD8+ fractions. Amplification of TCR beta CDR3 regions was done by immunoSEQ multiplex PCR with primers that anneal to V and J segments. Amplification bias was minimized using a synthetic immune receptor repertoire, and residual bias was removed computationally after sequencing. Under the source paper's analysis protocol: Custom Python scripts were used to quantify repertoire diversity as the Shannon entropy index. Unsorted, CD4+ and CD8+ repertoires were analyzed separately, except for combined analyses in which CD4+ and CD8+ sequences were merged in silico. Sourced from immuneACCESS, this table was stored by TCRdb with only in-frame sequences that have V and J called. A share of the clones is absent; for the studies checked, an unresolved V gene accounts for under half, and the remainder has no known explanation. V and J calls and clone size are given by that table; D and trimming were obtained from the DNA. The sample table lists 20,000 to 25,000 clones, roughly 94% of them with a count of one. The biggest ten clones account for approximately 5% of the sample.

The time point label, as the study defines it: newly diagnosed, previously untreated cHL patient sample. PBMCs from patients with newly diagnosed, previously untreated classical Hodgkin lymphoma were sequenced as a comparison group for the relapsed/refractory trial patients. Peripheral blood was collected in 8 mL Vacutainer Cell Preparation Tubes, from which PBMCs were isolated by centrifugation and then cryopreserved. From a lookup of the germline V gene, CDR1 and CDR2 are KGHSH and LQKENI. The V and J ends are trimmed by 3 bases and 1 base, leaving 9 bases between them. The CDR3 runs 14 amino acids, cysteine and phenylalanine included. Only CDR3 DNA remains: 42 bases, in frame from the first base.

The sequencing sample was made of peripheral blood mononuclear cells (PBMCs). This clonotype was sampled from a human donor with classical Hodgkin lymphoma. The chain is assembled from TRBV18 and TRBJ1-1, with no confident D gene call. The sequenced DNA is TGTGCCAGCTCACCTCGGGAGGCGAACACTGAAGCTTTCTTT. This codes for CASSPREANTEAFF. Supplemented by the reference TRBV18 and TRBJ1-1 proteins around the CDR3, the complete variable domain is NAGVMQNPRHLVRRRGQEARLRCSPMKGHSHVYWYRQLPEEGLKFMVYLQKENIIDESGMPKERFSAEFPKEGPSILRIQQVVRGDSAAYFCASSPREANTEAFFGQGTRLTVV.